The 18 T cell receptor beta chains given below trace back to one sample, sequenced in a study of beta chain features in type 1 diabetes. These TCRs' antigens remain unknown. Expressed TCRB transcripts were sequenced because the entire RNA isolate underwent reverse transcription. Sequenced by immunoSEQ multiplex PCR; TCRdb stores in-frame clones only, minus some. The data show roughly 730,000 clones, under 15% seen once. General study points: Shortening of TCRB CDR3s, moderate but significant, appeared in all four CD4+ subsets of Type 1 diabetes patients.

Sequencing was carried out using naive CD4+ T cells from blood. The receptors stem from a man younger than 30 with type 1 diabetes.

The chain has TRBV10-3 and TRBJ2-7; D is undetermined. The CDR3 covers 11 residues. With 4 bases removed from V and 3 bases from J, the gap between germline ends came to 4 bases. CDR1 and CDR2 from the germline V gene are ENHRY and SYGVKD. DNA for the CDR3: TGTGCCATCAGTGCCAACTACGAGCAGTACTTC. This codes for CAISANYEQYF.

J is TRBJ2-2 and V is TRBV6-5; D may be TRBD1 (6 bases). This CDR3 spans 14 amino acids. CDR1 and CDR2 (germline): MNHEY, SVGAGI. V lost 6 bases, J lost 4 bases, and 12 bases lay in between. The CDR3 region is CASRNVQGTGELFF. The DNA for the CDR3 is TGTGCCAGCAGAAACGTACAGGGCACCGGGGAGCTGTTTTTT.

This clone has a handful of counts. This chain uses TRBV7-2 with TRBJ2-7, with D possibly matching TRBD2 (5 bases). Germline V gene lookup returns CDR1 SGHTA and CDR2 FQGNSA. The CDR3 is 12 residues long. V lost 2 bases and J lost 7, with 9 bases in between. As DNA, the CDR3 is TGTGCCAGCAGCTTAATCTGGGAGGAGCAGTACTTC. This sequence encodes CASSLIWEEQYF.

This clone was detected only a few times. This rearrangement joins TRBV25-1 to TRBJ1-1; TRBD1 aligns across 10 bases. CDR1 is MGHDK and CDR2 is SYGVNS in the germline V gene. Germline trimming cut 6 bases from V and 4 bases from J; bases unmatched to any gene: 14. The CDR3 extends over 17 amino acids. CDR3 region: CASRTDRGLGEGTEAFF. The CDR3 DNA reads TGTGCCAGCAGAACTGACAGGGGGCTGGGAGAGGGCACTGAAGCTTTCTTT.

The genes are TRBV2 and TRBJ1-5, with D possibly matching TRBD1 (6 bases). Trimming removed 6 bases at V and 0 bases at J, with 9 bases between. The CDR3 is 14 amino acids. CDR1 is SNHLY, CDR2 FYNNEI, per germline. CDR3 coding DNA: TGTGCCAGCAGGGGGGGGCCTAGCAATCAGCCCCAGCATTTT. As protein: CASRGGPSNQPQHF.

This clone was recorded a few times. Other DNA sequences in the same sample also yield this CDR3. The genes are TRBV30 and TRBJ2-1; D uncertain. The CDR3 has 11 residues. V lost 5 bases to trimming and J lost 5 bases, with 7 bases between them. Germline loops: CDR1 GTSNPN, CDR2 SVGIG (reference sequence). CDR3 protein: CAWSGDNEQFF. In DNA form, the CDR3 reads TGTGCCTGGTCTGGAGACAATGAGCAGTTCTTC.

This clone was counted a few times. This chain joins TRBV27 and TRBJ1-4, with D tentatively TRBD1 (6 bases). This CDR3 contains 15 residues. Germline loops: CDR1 MNHEY, CDR2 SMNVEV (reference sequence). With 10 bases removed from V and 8 bases from J, the gap between germline ends came to 23 bases. CDR3 sequence reads: CATRNPGAPVEKLFF. The CDR3 DNA reads as TGTGCCACCCGTAACCCAGGGGCGCCAGTAGAAAAACTGTTTTTT.

This clone has a handful of counts. V is TRBV7-9 and J is TRBJ1-1; D is possibly TRBD1 (6 bases). Per the germline V gene, CDR1 is SEHNR and CDR2 is FQNEAQ (reference sequence). The CDR3 has 13 residues. The V end lost 8 bases, the J end lost 4 bases, and 14 bases lay between the germline ends. Here the CDR3 reads CASWTDSGTEAFF. CDR3 nucleotide sequence: TGTGCCAGCTGGACAGACTCCGGCACTGAAGCTTTCTTT.

The CDR3: CASTPSRGGRQFF. CDR3 coding DNA: TGTGCCAGTACACCATCTAGGGGGGGAAGACAGTTCTTC. The chain links TRBV19 to TRBJ2-1, with D tentatively TRBD2 (7 bases). V was pared by 7 bases and J by 13 bases, with 20 bases between. Per germline, CDR1 LNHDA and CDR2 SQIVND (reference sequence). The CDR3 covers 13 residues.

The rearrangement uses TRBV6-5 and TRBJ1-2, with D perhaps TRBD1 (5 bases). Trimming removed 6 bases at V and 4 bases at J, with 15 bases between. The germline CDR1 and CDR2 sequences are MNHEY and SVGAGI. The CDR3 covers 14 residues. CDR3 in amino acids: CASSNVQGFYGYTF. The CDR3 DNA reads as TGTGCCAGCAGCAACGTCCAGGGATTCTATGGCTACACCTTC.

CDR3 residues: CASRRRDRDTGELFF. CDR3 coding DNA: TGTGCCAGTAGACGCCGGGACAGGGACACCGGGGAGCTGTTTTTT. The rearrangement links TRBV19 to TRBJ2-2; 9 bases are shared with TRBD1. CDR1 is LNHDA, CDR2 SQIVND, per germline (reference sequence). The CDR3 has 15 amino acids. Trimming took 6 bases from V and 3 from J; bases not matched to a gene: 5.

There are a few counts of this clone. This CDR3 reads CAWTPWGPGGAFF. The DNA for the CDR3 is TGTGCCTGGACCCCATGGGGGCCCGGTGGAGCTTTCTTT. This sequence joins TRBV30 and TRBJ1-1, with D maybe TRBD1 (6 bases). The CDR3 is made up of 13 amino acids. V lost 4 bases to trimming and J lost 10 bases, with 19 bases between them. Germline V lookup: CDR1 GTSNPN, CDR2 SVGIG (reference sequence).

This clone was counted between two and nine times. This chain joins TRBV29-1 and TRBJ1-1, with TRBD1 as a possible D gene (6 bases). The length of the CDR3 is 13 residues. Germline-derived CDR1 and CDR2 are SQVTM and ANQGSEA. Trimming cost V 7 bases and J 1 base, with 13 bases left between them. CDR3 sequence reads: CSGTGQQNTEAFF. The DNA for the CDR3 is TGCAGCGGCACGGGACAACAGAACACTGAAGCTTTCTTT.

This clone was counted a few times. V is TRBV5-1 and J is TRBJ2-1; a weak D match, TRBD1 (5 bases). CDR1 and CDR2 from the germline V gene are SGHRS and YFSETQ. CDR3 size: 13 residues. V lost 0 bases and J lost 5, with 6 bases in between. The CDR3 here is CASSLEGNNEQFF. The CDR3 bases are TGCGCCAGCAGCTTGGAGGGGAACAATGAGCAGTTCTTC.

This clone appeared once. The chain links TRBV15 to TRBJ2-3; the match to TRBD1 covers 12 bases. The J segment lost 6 bases and the V segment lost 1 base, leaving 8 bases of the junction unmatched. CDR3 length: 17 residues. Germline lookup yields CDR1 LNHNV and CDR2 YYDKDF (reference sequence). The CDR3 bases are TGTGCCACCAGCAGAGCACCGGGACAGGGGGCACCGGATACGCAGTATTTT. Its translation is CATSRAPGQGAPDTQYF.

In this sample, this clone turned up a few times. The chain recombines TRBV6-1 with TRBJ2-3; TRBD1 aligns across 9 bases. The CDR3 length is 13 residues. Germline V gene lookup returns CDR1 MNHNS and CDR2 SASEGT. V lost 6 bases to trimming and J lost 8 bases; unmatched junction nucleotides: 6. The CDR3 loop is CASSRDREGTQYF. Written as DNA, the CDR3 is TGTGCCAGCAGCCGGGACAGGGAGGGTACGCAGTATTTT.

The rearrangement joins TRBV7-3 to TRBJ2-1; D assignment may be TRBD1 or TRBD2 (5 bases each). With 2 bases removed from V and 8 bases from J, the gap between germline ends came to 13 bases. Germline lookup yields CDR1 SGHTA and CDR2 FQGTGA. CDR3 length equals 14 residues. In nucleotides, the CDR3 is TGTGCCAGCAGCTTATTGCCCGGGGCCTATGAGCAGTTCTTC. Protein: CASSLLPGAYEQFF.

There are a few counts of this clone. DNA for the CDR3: TGTGCCTGGACTCAGGACAGAAACACTGAAGCTTTCTTT. This encodes CAWTQDRNTEAFF. This chain joins TRBV30 and TRBJ1-1; possibly TRBD1 for D (6 bases). Germline V gene sequence: CDR1 GTSNPN, CDR2 SVGIG (reference sequence). The CDR3 has 13 residues. With 4 bases removed from V and 2 bases from J, the gap between germline ends came to 11 bases.